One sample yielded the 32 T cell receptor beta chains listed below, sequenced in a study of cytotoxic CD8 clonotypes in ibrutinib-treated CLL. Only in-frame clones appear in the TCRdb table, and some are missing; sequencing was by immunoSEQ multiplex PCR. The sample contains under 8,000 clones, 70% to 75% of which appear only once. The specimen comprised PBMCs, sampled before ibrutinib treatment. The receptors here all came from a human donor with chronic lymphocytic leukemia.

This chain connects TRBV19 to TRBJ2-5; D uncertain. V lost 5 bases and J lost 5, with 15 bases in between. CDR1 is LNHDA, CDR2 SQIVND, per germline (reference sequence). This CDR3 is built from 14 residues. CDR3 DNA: TGTGCCAGTAGTCCGACGGGCCGAGTGGAGACCCAGTACTTC. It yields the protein CASSPTGRVETQYF.

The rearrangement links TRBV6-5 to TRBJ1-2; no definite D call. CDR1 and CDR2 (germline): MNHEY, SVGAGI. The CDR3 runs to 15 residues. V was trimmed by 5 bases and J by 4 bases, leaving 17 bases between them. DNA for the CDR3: TGTGCCAGCAGTCCTTGGGCGGATGTTCTCTATGGCTACACCTTC. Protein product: CASSPWADVLYGYTF.

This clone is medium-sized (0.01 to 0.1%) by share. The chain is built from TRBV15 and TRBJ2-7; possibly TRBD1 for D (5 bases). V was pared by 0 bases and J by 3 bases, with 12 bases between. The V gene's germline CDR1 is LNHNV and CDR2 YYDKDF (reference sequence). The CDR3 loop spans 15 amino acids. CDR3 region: CATSRDKGISYEQYF. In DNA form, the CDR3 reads TGTGCCACCAGCAGAGATAAGGGGATAAGCTACGAGCAGTACTTC.

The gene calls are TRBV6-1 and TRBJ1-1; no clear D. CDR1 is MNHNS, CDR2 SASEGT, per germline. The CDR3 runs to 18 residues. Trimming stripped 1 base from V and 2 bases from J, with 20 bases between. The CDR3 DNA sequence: TGTGCCAGCAGTGAAGTAGCCGCCGTGTGGAATCCTAACACTGAAGCTTTCTTT. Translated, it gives CASSEVAAVWNPNTEAFF.

The DNA for the CDR3 is TGTGCCAGCAGCCGGGAGGGGCCGCAAGAGACCCAGTACTTC. Translated: CASSREGPQETQYF. The chain combines TRBV5-4 with TRBJ2-5; 8 nucleotides align to TRBD2. The CDR3 totals 14 residues. The ends lost 4 bases at V and 2 bases at J; junction bases unmatched: 4. The germline gives CDR1 SGHNT, CDR2 YYREEE (reference sequence).

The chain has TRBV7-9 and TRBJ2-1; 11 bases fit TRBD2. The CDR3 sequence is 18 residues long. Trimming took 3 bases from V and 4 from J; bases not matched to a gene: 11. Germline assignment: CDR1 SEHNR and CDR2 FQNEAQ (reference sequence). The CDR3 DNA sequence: TGTGCCAGCAGCTTTTTTGTGACTAGCGGGATCTCGTACAATGAGCAGTTCTTC. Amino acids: CASSFFVTSGISYNEQFF.

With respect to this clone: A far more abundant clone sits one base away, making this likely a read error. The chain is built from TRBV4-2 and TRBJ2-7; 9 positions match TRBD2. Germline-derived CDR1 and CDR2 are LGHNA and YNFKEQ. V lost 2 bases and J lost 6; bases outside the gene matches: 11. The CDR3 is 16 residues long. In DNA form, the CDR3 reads TGTGCCAGCAGCCAACGAGCGGGGGGTATGACGAGCGAGCAGTACTTC. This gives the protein CASSQRAGGMTSEQYF.

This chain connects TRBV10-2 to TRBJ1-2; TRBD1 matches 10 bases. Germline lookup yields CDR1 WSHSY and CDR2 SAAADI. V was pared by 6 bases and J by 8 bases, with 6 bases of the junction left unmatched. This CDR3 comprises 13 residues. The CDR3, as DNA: TGCGCCAGCAGCGACGGGACAGGGGTCGGCTACACCTTC. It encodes CASSDGTGVGYTF.

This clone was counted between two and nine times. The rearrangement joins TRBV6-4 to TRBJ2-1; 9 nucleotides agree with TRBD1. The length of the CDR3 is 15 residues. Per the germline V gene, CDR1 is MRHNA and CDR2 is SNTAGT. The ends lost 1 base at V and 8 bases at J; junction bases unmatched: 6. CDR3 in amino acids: CASSDFGTGKHEQFF. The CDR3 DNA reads TGTGCCAGCAGTGACTTCGGGACAGGGAAACATGAGCAGTTCTTC.

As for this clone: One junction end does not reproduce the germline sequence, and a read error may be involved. The CDR3: CASSHEGWSYTF. The CDR3 nucleotides are TGTGCCAGTTCACATGAGGGTTGGAGCTACACCTTC. The chain links TRBV18 to TRBJ1-2; D gene unclear. The CDR3 loop spans 12 amino acids. The germline V gene has CDR1 KGHSH and CDR2 LQKENI.

CDR3 nucleotides: TGTGCCAGCTCACGGGAGGCTACAGGGTCAACTCGCTATGGCTACACCTTC. Translation gives CASSREATGSTRYGYTF. The chain has TRBV18 and TRBJ1-2; possible D gene TRBD1, 6 bases. This CDR3 has 17 residues. Germline loops: CDR1 KGHSH, CDR2 LQKENI. Trimming removed 4 bases from V and 4 bases from J, with 22 bases in between.

This CDR3 is CASRRGGDQPQHF. CDR3 DNA: TGTGCCAGCAGACGTGGGGGGGACCAGCCCCAGCATTTT. The chain joins TRBV11-2 to TRBJ1-5, with a weak D call TRBD1 (5 bases). V gave up 6 bases and J gave up 7 bases, with 13 bases separating them. CDR1 is SGHAT, CDR2 FQNNGV, per germline. CDR3 length: 13 residues.

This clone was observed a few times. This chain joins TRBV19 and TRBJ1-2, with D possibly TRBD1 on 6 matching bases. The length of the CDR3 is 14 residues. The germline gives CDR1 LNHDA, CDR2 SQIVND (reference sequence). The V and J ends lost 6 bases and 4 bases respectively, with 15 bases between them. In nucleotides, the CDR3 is TGTGCCAGTAGCCGCACCGGGGGCCCCTATGGCTACACCTTC. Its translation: CASSRTGGPYGYTF.

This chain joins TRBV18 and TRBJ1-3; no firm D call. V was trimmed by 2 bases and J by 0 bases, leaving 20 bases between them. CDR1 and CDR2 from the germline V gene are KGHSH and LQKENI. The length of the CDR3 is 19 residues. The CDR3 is CASSPREAQARFSGNTIYF. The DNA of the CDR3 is TGTGCCAGCTCACCAAGGGAGGCGCAGGCCCGTTTCTCTGGAAACACCATATATTTT.

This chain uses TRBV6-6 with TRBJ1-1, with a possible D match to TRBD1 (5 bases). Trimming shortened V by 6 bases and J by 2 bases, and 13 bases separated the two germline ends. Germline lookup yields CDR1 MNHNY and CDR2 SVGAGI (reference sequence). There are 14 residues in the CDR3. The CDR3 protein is CASSFLQGNTEAFF. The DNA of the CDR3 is TGTGCCAGCAGCTTTCTCCAGGGTAACACTGAAGCTTTCTTT.

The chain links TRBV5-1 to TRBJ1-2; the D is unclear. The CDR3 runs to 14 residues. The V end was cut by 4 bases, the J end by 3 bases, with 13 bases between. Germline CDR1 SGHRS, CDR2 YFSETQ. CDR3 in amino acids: CASSHGSADYGYTF. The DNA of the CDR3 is TGCGCCAGCAGCCACGGGTCGGCAGACTATGGCTACACCTTC.

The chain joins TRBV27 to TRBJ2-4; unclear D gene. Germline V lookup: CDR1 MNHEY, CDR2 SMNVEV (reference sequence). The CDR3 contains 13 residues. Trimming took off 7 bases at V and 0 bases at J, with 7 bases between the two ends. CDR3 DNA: TGTGCCAGCATGTCACTAGCCAAAAACATTCAGTACTTC. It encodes CASMSLAKNIQYF.

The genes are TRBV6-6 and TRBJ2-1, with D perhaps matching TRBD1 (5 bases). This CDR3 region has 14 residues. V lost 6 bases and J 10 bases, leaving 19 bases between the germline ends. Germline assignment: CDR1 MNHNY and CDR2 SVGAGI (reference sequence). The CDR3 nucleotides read TGTGCCAGCAGAGACGGTCAGGGAAGCGACGAGCAGTTCTTC. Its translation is CASRDGQGSDEQFF.

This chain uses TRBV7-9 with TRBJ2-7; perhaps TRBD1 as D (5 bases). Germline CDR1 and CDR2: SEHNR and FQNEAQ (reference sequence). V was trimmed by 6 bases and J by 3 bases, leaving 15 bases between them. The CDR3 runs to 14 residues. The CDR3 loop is CASSSFRDYYEQYF. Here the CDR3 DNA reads TGTGCCAGCAGTTCATTCAGGGATTACTACGAGCAGTACTTC.

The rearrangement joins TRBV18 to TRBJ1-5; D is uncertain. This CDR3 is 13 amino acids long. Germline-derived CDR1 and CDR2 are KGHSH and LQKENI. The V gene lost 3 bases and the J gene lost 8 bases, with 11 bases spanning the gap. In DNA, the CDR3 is TGTGCCAGCTCACCTAGCGAGTCCAAGCCCCAGCATTTT. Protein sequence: CASSPSESKPQHF.

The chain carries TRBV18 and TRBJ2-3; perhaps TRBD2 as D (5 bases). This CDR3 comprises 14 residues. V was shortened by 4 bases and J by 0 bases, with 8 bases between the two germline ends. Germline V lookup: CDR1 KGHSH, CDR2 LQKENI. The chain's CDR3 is CASSLSGSTDTQYF. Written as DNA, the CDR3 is TGTGCCAGCTCACTCAGCGGTAGCACAGATACGCAGTATTTT.

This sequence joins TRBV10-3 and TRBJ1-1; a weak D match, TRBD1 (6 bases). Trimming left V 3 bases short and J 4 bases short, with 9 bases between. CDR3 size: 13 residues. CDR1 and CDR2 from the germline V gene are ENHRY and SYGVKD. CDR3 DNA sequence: TGTGCCATCAGTGACCAGGGGCGCACTGAAGCTTTCTTT. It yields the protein CAISDQGRTEAFF.

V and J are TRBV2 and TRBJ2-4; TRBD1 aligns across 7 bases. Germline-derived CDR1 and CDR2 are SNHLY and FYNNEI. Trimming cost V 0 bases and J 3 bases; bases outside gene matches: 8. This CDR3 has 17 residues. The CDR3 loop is CASSEAPGTVDKNIQYF. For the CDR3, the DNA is TGTGCCAGCAGTGAAGCCCCCGGGACAGTAGACAAAAACATTCAGTACTTC.

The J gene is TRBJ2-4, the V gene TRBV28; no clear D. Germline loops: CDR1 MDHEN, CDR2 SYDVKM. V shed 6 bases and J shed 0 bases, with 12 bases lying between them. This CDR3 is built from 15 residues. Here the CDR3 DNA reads TGTGCCAGCAGCGTCCAGTCCTTAGCCAAAAACATTCAGTACTTC. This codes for CASSVQSLAKNIQYF. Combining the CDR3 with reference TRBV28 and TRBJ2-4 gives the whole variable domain DVKVTQSSRYLVKRTGEKVFLECVQDMDHENMFWYRQDPGLGLRLIYFSYDVKMKEKGDIPEGYSVSREKKERFSLILESASTNQTSMYLCASSVQSLAKNIQYFGAGTRLSVL.

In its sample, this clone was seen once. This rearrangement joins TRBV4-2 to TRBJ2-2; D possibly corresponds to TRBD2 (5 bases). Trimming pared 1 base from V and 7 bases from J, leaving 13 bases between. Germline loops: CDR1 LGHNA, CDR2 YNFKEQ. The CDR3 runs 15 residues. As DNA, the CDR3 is TGTGCCAGCAGCCAAGGGCTAGCCCCCGGCGGGGAGCTGTTTTTT. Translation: CASSQGLAPGGELFF.

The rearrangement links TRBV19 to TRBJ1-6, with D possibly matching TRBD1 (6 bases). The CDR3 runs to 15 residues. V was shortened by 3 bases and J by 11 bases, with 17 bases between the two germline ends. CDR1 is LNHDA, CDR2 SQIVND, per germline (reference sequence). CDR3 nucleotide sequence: TGTGCCAGTAGTATCAGACAGGCTTATTCGCCACCCCTCCACTTT. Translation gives CASSIRQAYSPPLHF.

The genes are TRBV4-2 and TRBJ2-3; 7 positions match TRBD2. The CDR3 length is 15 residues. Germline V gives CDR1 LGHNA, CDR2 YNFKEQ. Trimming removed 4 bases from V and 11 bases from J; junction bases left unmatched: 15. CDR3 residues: CASSPRRIGGSMQYF. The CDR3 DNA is TGTGCCAGCAGCCCCCGGCGGATTGGCGGGAGCATGCAGTATTTT.

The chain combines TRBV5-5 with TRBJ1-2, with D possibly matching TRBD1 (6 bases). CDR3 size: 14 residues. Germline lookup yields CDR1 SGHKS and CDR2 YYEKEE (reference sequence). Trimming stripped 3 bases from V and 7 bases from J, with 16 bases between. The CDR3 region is CASSWWAGGFGYTF. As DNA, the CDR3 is TGTGCCAGCAGCTGGTGGGCGGGGGGCTTTGGCTACACCTTC.

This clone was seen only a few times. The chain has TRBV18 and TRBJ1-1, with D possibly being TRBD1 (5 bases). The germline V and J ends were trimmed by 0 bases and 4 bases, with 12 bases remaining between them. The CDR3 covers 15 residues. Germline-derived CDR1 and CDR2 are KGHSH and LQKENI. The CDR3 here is CASSPPGFGGTEAFF. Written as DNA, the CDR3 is TGTGCCAGCTCACCACCAGGGTTCGGGGGCACTGAAGCTTTCTTT. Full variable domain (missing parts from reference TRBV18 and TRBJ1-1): NAGVMQNPRHLVRRRGQEARLRCSPMKGHSHVYWYRQLPEEGLKFMVYLQKENIIDESGMPKERFSAEFPKEGPSILRIQQVVRGDSAAYFCASSPPGFGGTEAFFGQGTRLTVV.

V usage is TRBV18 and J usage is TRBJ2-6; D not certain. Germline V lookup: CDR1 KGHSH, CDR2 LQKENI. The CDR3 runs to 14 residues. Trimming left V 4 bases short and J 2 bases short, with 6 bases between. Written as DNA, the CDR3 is TGTGCCAGCTCACGTGGGGCTGGGGCCAACGTCCTGACTTTC. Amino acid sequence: CASSRGAGANVLTF.

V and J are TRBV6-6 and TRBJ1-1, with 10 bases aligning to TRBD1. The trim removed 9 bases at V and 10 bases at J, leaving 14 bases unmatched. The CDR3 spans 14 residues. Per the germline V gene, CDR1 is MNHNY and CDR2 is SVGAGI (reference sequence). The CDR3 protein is CASNSGTGVSPAFF. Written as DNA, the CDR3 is TGTGCCAGTAATTCCGGGACAGGGGTCTCTCCAGCTTTCTTT.

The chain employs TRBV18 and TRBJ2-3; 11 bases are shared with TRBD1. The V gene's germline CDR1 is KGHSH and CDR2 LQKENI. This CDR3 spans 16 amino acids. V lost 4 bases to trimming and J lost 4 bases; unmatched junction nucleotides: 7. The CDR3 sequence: CASSLGQGARADTQYF. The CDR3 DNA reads TGTGCCAGCTCACTCGGACAGGGGGCGCGGGCAGATACGCAGTATTTT.